Below, 19 T cell receptor beta chains from the same sample are listed, as sequenced in a study of cytomegalovirus exposure and HLA in healthy donors. This PCR relied on a set of 60 Vbeta primers and 13 Jbeta primers. Generated by immunoSEQ multiplex PCR, the TCRdb table keeps only in-frame clones and is missing some. The data show roughly 130,000 clones, 75% to 85% seen once. Input material: PBMCs. Every receptor here comes from a man aged 35 to 55 in good health and CMV-seronegative.

V usage is TRBV5-1 and J usage is TRBJ1-2; 9 bases match TRBD1. CDR1 is SGHRS, CDR2 YFSETQ, per germline. The J segment lost 8 bases and the V segment lost 3 bases, leaving 5 bases of the junction unmatched. The CDR3 has 13 amino acids. The CDR3 bases are TGCGCCAGCAGCTATGGGACAGGGTACGGCTACACCTTC. Encoded protein: CASSYGTGYGYTF.

The chain carries TRBV6-1 and TRBJ1-5, with TRBD1 as a possible D gene (5 bases). Deletions cut 7 bases from V and 7 bases from J, with 11 bases between. CDR1 MNHNS and CDR2 SASEGT come from the germline V gene. This CDR3 has 12 amino acids. CDR3 amino acids: CASTGRGQPQHF. The DNA for the CDR3 is TGTGCCAGCACTGGCCGGGGGCAGCCCCAGCATTTT.

The chain is built from TRBV5-1 and TRBJ1-1; 7 bases fit TRBD1. The junction had 4 bases not matched to a gene; V was cut back by 3 bases and J by 2 bases. CDR1 is SGHRS and CDR2 is YFSETQ in the germline V gene. The CDR3 sequence is 14 residues long. CDR3: CASSWGQTNTEAFF. The CDR3 nucleotides are TGCGCCAGCAGCTGGGGACAGACAAACACTGAAGCTTTCTTT.

Only one count was recorded for this clone. The chain uses TRBV29-1 and TRBJ2-7, with a tentative D call TRBD1 (6 bases). This CDR3 comprises 12 residues. Germline CDR1 is SQVTM and CDR2 is ANQGSEA. Trimming took 7 bases from V and 2 from J, leaving 12 bases between them. The DNA of the CDR3 is TGCAGCGCCCAGGGGTTCACCTACGAGCAGTACTTC. Its protein is CSAQGFTYEQYF.

This chain connects TRBV7-9 to TRBJ2-2; 16 nucleotides align to TRBD2. CDR3 length equals 17 residues. CDR1 SEHNR and CDR2 FQNEAQ come from the germline V gene (reference sequence). Trimming took 5 bases from V and 5 from J; bases not matched to a gene: 5. This CDR3 reads CASSPPGLAGGTGELFF. CDR3 DNA sequence: TGTGCCAGCAGCCCGCCGGGACTAGCGGGAGGGACCGGGGAGCTGTTTTTT.

The rearrangement links TRBV15 to TRBJ2-7, with 10 positions matching TRBD1. The ends lost 0 bases at V and 2 bases at J; junction bases unmatched: 13. Per germline, CDR1 LNHNV and CDR2 YYDKDF (reference sequence). The CDR3 loop spans 19 amino acids. CDR3 nucleotides: TGTGCCACCAGCAGAGAGAAAGGGACAGGGGACCTTTCGGCCTACGAGCAGTACTTC. It specifies CATSREKGTGDLSAYEQYF.

This rearrangement joins TRBV2 to TRBJ2-7; a possible D gene is TRBD2 (6 bases). This CDR3 is built from 15 residues. The V end was cut by 6 bases, the J end by 0 bases, with 15 bases between. CDR1 SNHLY and CDR2 FYNNEI come from the germline V gene. CDR3 sequence (DNA): TGTGCCAGCAGCCCAAGGGACTCTGCCTCCTACGAGCAGTACTTC. The encoded protein is CASSPRDSASYEQYF.

The rearrangement joins TRBV25-1 to TRBJ2-2; the match to TRBD2 covers 15 bases. Trimming removed 4 bases from V and 6 bases from J; junction bases left unmatched: 9. The V gene's germline CDR1 is MGHDK and CDR2 SYGVNS. The CDR3 spans 18 residues. CDR3: CASSGTSGGALGAGELFF. The CDR3 DNA sequence: TGTGCCAGCAGTGGGACTAGCGGGGGGGCCCTAGGGGCCGGGGAGCTGTTTTTT.

With respect to this clone: The junction does not match germline at one end; this may be a read error. The rearrangement joins TRBV28 to TRBJ1-1; no firm D call. The germline gives CDR1 MDHEN, CDR2 SYDVKM. The CDR3 is 11 amino acids. CDR3 sequence reads: CRVGGLSEAFF. For the CDR3, the DNA is TGCCGGGTGGGAGGGTTGTCTGAAGCTTTCTTT.

The V and J genes are TRBV19 and TRBJ2-5; D may be TRBD2 (7 bases). The CDR3 has 18 residues. Germline V CDR1 and CDR2: LNHDA, SQIVND (reference sequence). V was shortened by 6 bases and J by 5 bases, with 28 bases between the two germline ends. CDR3 bases: TGTGCCAGTAGCCCCACAGGTCCTTGGGGGGGCGGGATGGAGACCCAGTACTTC. Its protein product is CASSPTGPWGGGMETQYF.

The rearrangement joins TRBV5-6 to TRBJ1-5; 10 bases map to TRBD1. CDR1 SGHDT and CDR2 YYEEEE come from the germline V gene. The ends lost 2 bases at V and 5 bases at J; junction bases unmatched: 7. The CDR3 runs 16 residues. As DNA, the CDR3 is TGTGCCAGCAGCTTTTTACGACAGGGGGCCGATCAGCCCCAGCATTTT. Translation: CASSFLRQGADQPQHF.

The chain couples TRBV5-6 to TRBJ1-1, with D possibly being TRBD1 (5 bases). The CDR3 is 12 residues long. The V end was cut by 3 bases, the J end by 3 bases, with 6 bases between. Germline CDR1 SGHDT, CDR2 YYEEEE. The CDR3 sequence is CASSWGDTEAFF. CDR3 in DNA: TGTGCCAGCAGCTGGGGGGACACTGAAGCTTTCTTT.

In this sample, this clone turned up a few times. The gene calls are TRBV7-2 and TRBJ1-2; a possible D gene is TRBD1 (6 bases). Trimming pared 5 bases from V and 7 bases from J, leaving 20 bases between. The CDR3 runs to 15 residues. CDR1 and CDR2 from the germline V gene are SGHTA and FQGNSA. The CDR3 DNA reads as TGTGCCAGCAGCCCCGGGACACTAAAATTGGCTGGCTACACCTTC. Translated: CASSPGTLKLAGYTF.

The rearrangement uses TRBV27 and TRBJ2-2; TRBD2 matches 14 bases. Germline V gives CDR1 MNHEY, CDR2 SMNVEV (reference sequence). The V and J ends lost 7 bases and 4 bases, in that order; junction bases with no gene match: 14. The CDR3 is 19 amino acids. CDR3 protein: CASKQRPGLAGDPTGELFF. Written as DNA, the CDR3 is TGTGCCAGCAAACAAAGGCCGGGACTAGCGGGGGATCCCACCGGGGAGCTGTTTTTT.

The CDR3 here is CASSLVREQFNEQFF. The CDR3 DNA is TGCGCCAGCAGCTTGGTAAGGGAGCAATTCAATGAGCAGTTCTTC. V usage is TRBV5-1 and J usage is TRBJ2-1; perhaps TRBD2 as D (5 bases). The CDR3 consists of 15 residues. V was cut by 0 bases and J by 6 bases, with 13 bases left in between. Germline V gene lookup returns CDR1 SGHRS and CDR2 YFSETQ.

V and J are TRBV5-4 and TRBJ1-1; 7 nucleotides match TRBD1. J was trimmed by 2 bases and V by 1 base; bases with no gene match: 5. The V gene's germline CDR1 is SGHNT and CDR2 YYREEE (reference sequence). CDR3 length: 15 amino acids. CDR3 DNA: TGTGCCAGCAGCTTGCCCGGGACAGACAACACTGAAGCTTTCTTT. This gives the protein CASSLPGTDNTEAFF.

The J gene is TRBJ2-3, the V gene TRBV11-2; 9 nucleotides align to TRBD2. The V and J ends lost 2 bases and 13 bases, in that order; junction bases with no gene match: 7. This CDR3 is built from 13 residues. Germline V gene lookup returns CDR1 SGHAT and CDR2 FQNNGV. The DNA for the CDR3 is TGTGCCAGCAGCTTACCAAGGACTAGCGTGAAGTATTTT. This sequence encodes CASSLPRTSVKYF.

The chain joins TRBV29-1 to TRBJ2-7; D remains ambiguous. V lost 7 bases and J 2 bases, leaving 9 bases between the germline ends. The germline V gene has CDR1 SQVTM and CDR2 ANQGSEA. This CDR3 is 11 amino acids long. CDR3 nucleotide sequence: TGCAGCGCGGTTATCGCCTACGAGCAGTACTTC. It specifies CSAVIAYEQYF.

CDR3: CASRATGTGVQYEQYF. The CDR3 coding sequence is TGTGCCAGCAGAGCGACCGGGACAGGGGTCCAGTACGAGCAGTACTTC. The V call is TRBV2, the J call TRBJ2-7; the match to TRBD1 covers 10 bases. The V gene's germline CDR1 is SNHLY and CDR2 FYNNEI. V was pared by 6 bases and J by 4 bases, with 12 bases of the junction left unmatched. The CDR3 has 16 amino acids.